Listed here are 7 T cell receptor beta chains from one sample, sequenced in a study of T cell responses to AZD1222 COVID-19 vaccine. The method was immunoSEQ multiplex PCR; TCRdb's version includes in-frame clones alone and lacks a portion of them. Counted here are fewer than 120,000 clones, about nine tenths occurring once; the ten biggest clones make up around 1.5%. The sample here was peripheral blood, taken on day 0 of AZD1222 vaccination. Receptor source: an adult in good health.

This clone was observed a single time. The chain is built from TRBV6-1 and TRBJ2-7; D is ambiguous. Germline assignment: CDR1 MNHNS and CDR2 SASEGT. Trimming took 0 bases from V and 6 from J, leaving 3 bases between them. The CDR3 totals 11 residues. Written as DNA, the CDR3 is TGTGCCAGCAGTGAAGCAGCCGAGCAGTACTTC. Encoded protein: CASSEAAEQYF.

The rearrangement uses TRBV7-2 and TRBJ1-6; no clear D gene. V was pared by 5 bases and J by 1 base, with 12 bases between. Germline V gene data show CDR1 as SGHTA and CDR2 as FQGNSA. The CDR3 loop spans 16 amino acids. The CDR3 protein is CASSTGGSSYNSPLHF. For the CDR3, the DNA is TGTGCCAGCAGCACCGGAGGGTCTTCCTATAATTCACCCCTCCACTTT.

The chain carries TRBV7-2 and TRBJ2-7; 10 bases align to TRBD1. Germline lookup yields CDR1 SGHTA and CDR2 FQGNSA. The trim removed 1 base at V and 4 bases at J, leaving 10 bases unmatched. The CDR3 is 17 amino acids. CDR3 nucleotide sequence: TGTGCCAGCAGCTTAGGGGTTCGACAGGGGGCGGTTTACGAGCAGTACTTC. The encoded protein is CASSLGVRQGAVYEQYF.

The rearrangement uses TRBV9 and TRBJ2-1, with 9 bases lining up with TRBD1. The CDR3 runs to 17 residues. Germline values: CDR1 SGDLS, CDR2 YYNGEE. The J segment lost 5 bases and the V segment lost 4 bases, leaving 13 bases of the junction unmatched. Written as DNA, the CDR3 is TGTGCCAGCAGCCACCCGAGACAGGGGGTAAGAGACAATGAGCAGTTCTTC. This translates into CASSHPRQGVRDNEQFF.

Comment on this clone: At one boundary the junction diverges from the germline segment, which might be a read error. This sequence joins TRBV7-2 and TRBJ2-6; D gene unclear. The CDR3 covers 15 residues. Germline loops: CDR1 SGHTA, CDR2 FQGNSA. CDR3 sequence: CASSRAASRANVLTF. In nucleotides, the CDR3 is TGTGCCAGCAGCAGGGCGGCCTCTCGGGCCAACGTCCTGACTTTC.

The chain uses TRBV3-1 (or the pseudogene TRBV3-2) and TRBJ2-1, with TRBD2 matching over 8 bases. The germline CDR1 and CDR2 sequences are LGHDT and YNNKEL (reference sequence). This CDR3 spans 13 amino acids. J lost 9 bases, V lost 4 bases, and 5 bases had no gene match. CDR3 bases: TGTGCCAGCAGCCGCCCCGGGACTAGTGAGCAGTTCTTC. Translated, it gives CASSRPGTSEQFF.

In its sample, this clone was seen once. The chain joins TRBV19 to TRBJ1-1; D possibly corresponds to TRBD1 (6 bases). In germline, CDR1 is LNHDA, CDR2 SQIVND (reference sequence). This CDR3 has 12 residues. Trimming pared 2 bases from V and 8 bases from J, leaving 9 bases between. CDR3 residues: CASSIRGAEAFF. The CDR3 bases are TGTGCCAGTAGTATAAGGGGGGCGGAAGCTTTCTTT.